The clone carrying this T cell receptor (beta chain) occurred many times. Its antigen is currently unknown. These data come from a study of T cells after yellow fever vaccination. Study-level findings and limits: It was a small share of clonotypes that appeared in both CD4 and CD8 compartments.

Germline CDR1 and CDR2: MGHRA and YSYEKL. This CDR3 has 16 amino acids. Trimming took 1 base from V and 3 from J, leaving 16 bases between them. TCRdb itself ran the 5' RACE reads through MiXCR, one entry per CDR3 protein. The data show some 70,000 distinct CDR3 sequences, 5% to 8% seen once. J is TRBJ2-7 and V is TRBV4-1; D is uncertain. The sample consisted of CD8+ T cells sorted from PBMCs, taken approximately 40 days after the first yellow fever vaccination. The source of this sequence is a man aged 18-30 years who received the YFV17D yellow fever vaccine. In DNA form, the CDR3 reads TGCGCCAGCAGCCAAGTATTATTACAGTCGTACTACGAGCAGTACGTC. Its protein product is CASSQVLLQSYYEQYV.